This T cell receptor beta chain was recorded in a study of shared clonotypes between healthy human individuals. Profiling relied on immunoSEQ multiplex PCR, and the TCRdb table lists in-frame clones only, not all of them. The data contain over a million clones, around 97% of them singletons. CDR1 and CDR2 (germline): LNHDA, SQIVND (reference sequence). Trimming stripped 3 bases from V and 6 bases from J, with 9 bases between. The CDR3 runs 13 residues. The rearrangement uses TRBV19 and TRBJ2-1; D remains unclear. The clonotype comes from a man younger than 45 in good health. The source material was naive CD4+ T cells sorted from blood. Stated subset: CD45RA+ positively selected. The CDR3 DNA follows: TGTGCCAGTAGTATTTTCTCTAGCAATGAGCAGTTCTTC. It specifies CASSIFSSNEQFF.